One and the same sample provided the 8 T cell receptor beta chains below, sequenced in a study of regulatory T cells in long-lasting Graves disease. Libraries of TCR beta came from iRepertoire HTBI primers plus Arm-PCR of CDR3 regions. TCRdb re-called the multiplex PCR reads through MiXCR, storing one row per CDR3 protein. This table has 450,000 to 600,000 distinct CDR3 sequences, approximately 13% appearing once. Time point given: newly diagnosed GD, antithyroid drugs for less than 3 months. PBMCs provided the RNA from which the TCR library was made. These data were also filed under a second study, of T cells in Graves' hyperthyroidism and ophthalmopathy.

The material was peripheral blood mononuclear cells (PBMCs), obtained at new diagnosis, from a patient treated with antithyroid drugs. These receptor sequences come from a man in his thirties or forties with Graves disease.

Notes on this clonotype: A junction boundary mismatches the germline segment, possibly from a read error. This chain links TRBV5-1 with TRBJ2-5; TRBD1 might be the D (5 bases). CDR1 is SGHRS, CDR2 YFSETQ, per germline. The CDR3 contains 16 residues. CDR3 region: CASSSPKGLRQETQYF. As DNA, the CDR3 is TGTGCCAGCAGCTCCCCGAAGGGGTTACGTCAAGAGACCCAGTACTTC.

This clonotype has a count of ten or more. The chain joins TRBV7-3 to TRBJ2-7; D remains ambiguous. The CDR3 has 13 amino acids. The germline V gene encodes CDR1 SGHTA and CDR2 FQGTGA. Trimming removed 3 bases at V and 1 base at J, with 7 bases between. CDR3 sequence reads: CASSFGFSYEQYF. The CDR3, as DNA: TGTGCCAGCAGCTTTGGATTTTCCTACGAGCAGTACTTC.

Only one count was recorded for this clonotype. The chain is built from TRBV6-6 and TRBJ2-7; a possible D gene is TRBD2 (5 bases). CDR1 is MNHNY and CDR2 is SVGAGI in the germline V gene (reference sequence). V lost 0 bases and J 2 bases, leaving 11 bases between the germline ends. This CDR3 comprises 15 residues. As DNA, the CDR3 is TGTGCCAGCAGTTACTCGAGCGGCCAAACCTACGAGCAGTACTTC. Translation gives CASSYSSGQTYEQYF.

The CDR3 DNA reads as TGTGCCAGCAGTGAGTCCGGGAGGGTAACTGGGGAGCAGTACTTC. Translated, it gives CASSESGRVTGEQYF. V usage is TRBV25-1 and J usage is TRBJ2-7; 8 bases map to TRBD2. V shed 3 bases, J shed 7 bases, and the junction held 11 bases outside the gene matches. There are 15 residues in the CDR3. The germline V gene has CDR1 MGHDK and CDR2 SYGVNS.

The sample holds many counts of this clonotype. The chain combines TRBV12-3 or TRBV12-4 with TRBJ1-1; possible D gene TRBD1, 5 bases. The length of the CDR3 is 15 residues. Trimming left V 7 bases short and J 5 bases short, with 20 bases between. CDR3 sequence reads: CASKARRDAGTEAFF. The CDR3 coding sequence is TGTGCCAGCAAAGCACGGAGGGACGCGGGAACTGAAGCTTTCTTT.

This clonotype has only a few counts. The J gene is TRBJ2-1, the V gene TRBV27; 8 nucleotides agree with TRBD1. Germline V CDR1 and CDR2: MNHEY, SMNVEV (reference sequence). The CDR3 covers 16 residues. V shed 6 bases, J shed 3 bases, and the junction held 10 bases outside the gene matches. The CDR3 here is CASRTQGALFYNEQFF. The CDR3 coding sequence is TGTGCCAGCAGGACCCAGGGGGCCTTATTCTACAATGAGCAGTTCTTC.

Of note for this clonotype: It may be a read error: a sequence one base away is much more abundant. CDR3 loop: CSASGGFNAEAFF. The CDR3 DNA sequence: TGCAGTGCTTCAGGAGGTTTCAACGCTGAAGCTTTCTTT. The chain uses TRBV20-1 and TRBJ1-1, with no clear D. Germline V gene data show CDR1 as DFQATT and CDR2 as SNEGSKA (reference sequence). This CDR3 spans 13 amino acids. The V end was cut by 5 bases, the J end by 6 bases, with 16 bases between.

Regarding this clonotype: Since a much larger clone is just one base distant, this may be a read error. The chain employs TRBV10-1 and TRBJ2-3; 8 bases align to TRBD2. The CDR3 loop spans 20 amino acids. Germline V CDR1 and CDR2: WNHNN, SYGVQD (reference sequence). The DNA of the CDR3 is TGCACCAGCAGTGGAGTGGAACTAGCGGTCCAATCCCCCCCCACAGATACGCAGTATTTT. Translation gives CTSSGVELAVQSPPTDTQYF.